This T cell receptor (beta chain) was recorded in a study of blood T cell repertoires in COVID-19. Across the whole study: The cDNA or gDNA used as material had been derived from T cells, B-cell-depleted T cells, or PBMCs.

This table comes from immunoSEQ multiplex PCR, and its TCRdb copy is limited to in-frame clones, with some not included. This sample carries around 150,000 clones, 65% to 85% of them seen once, and the ten largest clones take around 5%. This CDR3 spans 14 amino acids. The germline V gene encodes CDR1 SGHTA and CDR2 FQGNSA. Trimming cost V 3 bases and J 5 bases, with 12 bases left between them. The age range of participants was about 18 to 89 years, with residence in about two dozen US areas. Cohorts were determined from participant-reported clinical history. V gene TRBV7-2 combines with J gene TRBJ2-3, with D perhaps matching TRBD2 (6 bases). Sequencing was done on a sample of PBMCs or T cells enriched from blood (not recorded which). This TCR derives from a man aged 70-80 years who had been exposed to COVID-19. The CDR3 protein is CASSFGGMGDTQYF. CDR3 DNA: TGTGCCAGCAGCTTTGGAGGGATGGGAGATACGCAGTATTTT.